The 9 T cell receptor beta chains in this list originate from one sample, sequenced in a study of beta chain features in type 1 diabetes. Antigens of these TCRs are unknown. Expressed TCRB transcripts were sequenced, since all the RNA that had been isolated was reverse transcribed. Clones were sequenced by immunoSEQ multiplex PCR, and TCRdb holds only the in-frame ones, with some missing. Of tens of thousands of clones listed, about 50% are singletons. Study-wide findings and caveats: Among patients with Type 1 diabetes, TCRB CDR3s were moderately but significantly shorter in every one of the four CD4+ subsets.

Input material: Tregs from blood. The receptors derive from a woman in her thirties or forties with type 1 diabetes.

V is TRBV29-1 and J is TRBJ2-1, with a tentative D call TRBD1 (6 bases). Trimming left V 4 bases short and J 8 bases short, with 9 bases between. This CDR3 region has 11 residues. CDR1 SQVTM and CDR2 ANQGSEA come from the germline V gene. DNA of the CDR3: TGCAGCGTTGCAGGGGCCTATGAGCAGTTCTTC. Translation: CSVAGAYEQFF.

V is TRBV19 and J is TRBJ1-1; TRBD1 is a possible D gene (6 bases). V was cut by 1 base and J by 4 bases, with 16 bases left in between. This CDR3 contains 16 residues. Germline V CDR1 and CDR2: LNHDA, SQIVND (reference sequence). Here the CDR3 reads CASSIAGAGDRTEAFF. The CDR3, as DNA: TGTGCCAGTAGTATAGCGGGGGCGGGGGATCGCACTGAAGCTTTCTTT.

The rearrangement links TRBV28 to TRBJ1-6; a possible D gene is TRBD1 (5 bases). The V and J ends lost 5 bases and 10 bases respectively, with 15 bases between them. This CDR3 region has 14 residues. The V gene's germline CDR1 is MDHEN and CDR2 SYDVKM. The CDR3 DNA sequence: TGTGCCAGCAGTCCCAGGGTCTTAGGCTCACCCCTCCACTTT. Amino acid sequence: CASSPRVLGSPLHF. The full variable domain, with the rest looked up from reference TRBV28 and TRBJ1-6, is DVKVTQSSRYLVKRTGEKVFLECVQDMDHENMFWYRQDPGLGLRLIYFSYDVKMKEKGDIPEGYSVSREKKERFSLILESASTNQTSMYLCASSPRVLGSPLHFGNGTRLTVT.

A few counts support this clone. The V gene is TRBV7-2, the J gene TRBJ2-1; 11 bases match TRBD1. The junction had 6 bases not matched to a gene; V was cut back by 4 bases and J by 7 bases. The CDR3 totals 15 residues. Germline assignment: CDR1 SGHTA and CDR2 FQGNSA. The CDR3 DNA reads TGTGCCAGCAGCTCGGACAGGGGGCTTTTGAATGAGCAGTTCTTC. This sequence encodes CASSSDRGLLNEQFF.

This sequence joins TRBV9 and TRBJ2-1; D perhaps matches TRBD2 (5 bases). Per germline, CDR1 SGDLS and CDR2 YYNGEE. CDR3 size: 16 residues. V lost 3 bases and J lost 5, with 18 bases in between. The CDR3 reads CASSGGGLVGHNEQFF. In DNA form, the CDR3 reads TGTGCCAGCAGCGGCGGTGGACTCGTTGGTCACAATGAGCAGTTCTTC. Full variable domain (missing parts from reference TRBV9 and TRBJ2-1): DSGVTQTPKHLITATGQRVTLRCSPRSGDLSVYWYQQSLDQGLQFLIQYYNGEERAKGNILERFSAQQFPDLHSELNLSSLELGDSALYFCASSGGGLVGHNEQFFGPGTRLTVL.

J is TRBJ1-4 and V is TRBV30, with D possibly being TRBD1 (5 bases). Between the trimmed V and J ends, which lost 2 bases and 10 bases, there was a span of 11 bases. The CDR3 contains 12 residues. From germline, CDR1 is GTSNPN and CDR2 SVGIG (reference sequence). In DNA, the CDR3 is TGTGCCTGGAGTAGGGGCATGGGAAAACTGTTTTTT. This codes for CAWSRGMGKLFF.

The chain has TRBV7-2 and TRBJ2-5, with 8 bases that match TRBD2. Germline loops: CDR1 SGHTA, CDR2 FQGNSA. With V trimmed by 5 bases and J by 7 bases, 24 bases remained unmatched. The CDR3 spans 19 residues. CDR3 residues: CASSQSTTSGGPQLRTQYF. The CDR3 DNA reads TGTGCCAGCAGCCAGTCTACTACTAGCGGAGGACCCCAATTGAGGACCCAGTACTTC.

The chain recombines TRBV5-6 with TRBJ2-7, with 10 bases identical to TRBD1. The V segment lost 4 bases and the J segment 2 bases; nucleotides outside the gene matches: 6. Germline V gene lookup returns CDR1 SGHDT and CDR2 YYEEEE. This CDR3 comprises 15 residues. Here the CDR3 reads CASSATGQGTYEQYF. The CDR3 nucleotides are TGTGCCAGCAGCGCTACGGGACAGGGGACCTACGAGCAGTACTTC. The whole variable domain, filled in from reference TRBV5-6 and TRBJ2-7, reads DAGVTQSPTHLIKTRGQQVTLRCSPKSGHDTVSWYQQALGQGPQFIFQYYEEEERQRGNFPDRFSGHQFPNYSSELNVNALLLGDSALYLCASSATGQGTYEQYFGPGTRLTVT.

The rearrangement links TRBV4-1 to TRBJ2-2; perhaps TRBD1 as D (6 bases). CDR3 length: 16 amino acids. V gave up 1 base and J gave up 7 bases, with 16 bases separating them. Germline V gene lookup returns CDR1 MGHRA and CDR2 YSYEKL. DNA of the CDR3: TGCGCCAGCAGCCAAGGAACAGGGACCCGGGGCGGGGAGCTGTTTTTT. It translates to CASSQGTGTRGGELFF.